This T cell receptor beta chain was recorded in a study of cytomegalovirus exposure and HLA in healthy donors. A multiplex PCR was run with 60 Vbeta primers and 13 Jbeta primers. Method: immunoSEQ multiplex PCR; TCRdb's copy keeps in-frame clones and lacks some. Of more than 150,000 clones listed, about three quarters are singletons. CDR1 and CDR2 (germline): MNHEY, SVGAGI. This CDR3 is 14 amino acids long. V usage is TRBV6-5 and J usage is TRBJ2-5, with 8 bases that match TRBD2. TRBJ2-7 explains the end of the DNA better; the J call may be wrong. This receptor was taken from a young man in good health and CMV-seronegative. Sequences were obtained from PBMCs. CDR3 in DNA: TGTGCCAGCAGTTACGGGCGGGGGGTAGGCGAGCAGTACTTC. This gives the protein CASSYGRGVGEQYF.